This T cell receptor beta chain was found in a study of T-cell reconstitution after alpha-beta-depleted transplantation in children (dated by TCRdb to 2016 to 2017). Regarding the complete study: Using TCR repertoire profiling, the study followed T-cell immune reconstitution in a quantitative way in children after TCRalphabeta/CD19-depleted allogeneic hematopoietic cell transplantation.

This clonotype showed up many times. Its antigen is currently not known. One base away there is no much larger clone; base qualities are not given. The junction shows trimming of 2 bases on V and 2 bases on J, plus 18 bases between the germline ends. The CDR3 spans 17 residues, from the cysteine through the phenylalanine. The retained sequence is limited to the CDR3, 51 bases, with the frame set at the first base. CDR1 WSHSY and CDR2 SAAADI are derived from the germline V gene. The library came from PCR. The listed sequencing device is Illumina HiSeq 2500. Molecular barcoding was employed in the preparation of TCR libraries, with unique molecular identifiers being used to normalize TCRbeta repertoire quantification. The raw public data were reprocessed by TCRdb itself: fastp quality trimming at Q25, MiXCR clonotype calling, in-frame beta chains only. For every CDR3 protein sequence, its rows merge into one entry that carries the most common genes and DNA. This sample is represented by tens of thousands of distinct CDR3 sequences; 6% to 8.5% of them were singletons. 2% to 3% of the sample lies in the top ten.

Recombination joined TRBV10-2 with TRBJ1-2; a weak D assignment points to TRBD1 (5 bases agree). This TCR came from a human donor who donated a stem cell graft to a child with acute lymphoblastic leukemia. The material was PBMCs from the stem cell graft donor, obtained from the stem cell graft. The DNA is as follows: TGCGCCAGCAGTGAGCCCCCGACCGGGACCGGGAACTATGGCTACACCTTC. This yields the protein CASSEPPTGTGNYGYTF.